Presented here are 2 T cell receptor beta chains from one specimen sequenced in a study of identical twins. In TCRdb, the 5' RACE reads were re-called with MiXCR into one record per CDR3 protein. The data hold 200,000 or so distinct CDR3 sequences, with approximately 8.3% observed a single time. These data also featured in a second study, about yellow fever vaccine responses in identical twins.

Sequenced input: memory (CD45RO+) T cells sorted from blood. The receptors here all came from a woman under 30 in good health.

This clonotype was observed a handful of times. The chain joins TRBV5-1 to TRBJ2-7; 8 bases line up with TRBD1. Germline CDR1 is SGHRS and CDR2 is YFSETQ. The CDR3 runs to 15 residues. V lost 4 bases, J lost 0 bases, and 6 bases stayed unmatched. In DNA form, the CDR3 reads TGCGCCAGCAGCCCGACGGACAGGGTCTCCTACGAGCAGTACTTC. Translation: CASSPTDRVSYEQYF.

This clonotype has a count of ten or more. The chain uses TRBV28 and TRBJ1-6; D not resolved. The CDR3 is 14 residues long. V gave up 8 bases and J gave up 4 bases, with 12 bases separating them. Germline loops: CDR1 MDHEN, CDR2 SYDVKM. This chain's CDR3 is CASYGPGYNSPLHF. As DNA, the CDR3 is TGTGCCAGCTATGGTCCGGGGTATAATTCACCCCTCCACTTT.